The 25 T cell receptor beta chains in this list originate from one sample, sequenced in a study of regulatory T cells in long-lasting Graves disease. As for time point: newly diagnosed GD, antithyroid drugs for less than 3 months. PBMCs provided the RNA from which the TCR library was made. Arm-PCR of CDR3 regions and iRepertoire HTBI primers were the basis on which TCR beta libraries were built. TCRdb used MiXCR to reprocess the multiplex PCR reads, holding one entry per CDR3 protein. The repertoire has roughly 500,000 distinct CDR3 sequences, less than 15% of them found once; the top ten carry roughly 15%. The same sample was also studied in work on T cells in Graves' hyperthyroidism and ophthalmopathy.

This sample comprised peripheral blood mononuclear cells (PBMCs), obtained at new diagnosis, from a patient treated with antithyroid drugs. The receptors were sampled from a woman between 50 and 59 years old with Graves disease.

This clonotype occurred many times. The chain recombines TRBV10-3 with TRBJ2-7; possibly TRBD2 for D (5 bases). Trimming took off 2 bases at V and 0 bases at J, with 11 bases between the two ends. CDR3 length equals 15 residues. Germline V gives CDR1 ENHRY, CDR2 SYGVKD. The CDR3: CAISEPGISSYEQYF. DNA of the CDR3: TGTGCCATCAGTGAGCCGGGAATTAGCTCCTACGAGCAGTACTTC.

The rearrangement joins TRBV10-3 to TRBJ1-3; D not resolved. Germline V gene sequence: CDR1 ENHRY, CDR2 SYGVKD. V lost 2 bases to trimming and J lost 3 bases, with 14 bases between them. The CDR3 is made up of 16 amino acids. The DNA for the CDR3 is TGTGCCATCAGTGAGAGAACGCTCGGAGGTGGAAACACCATATATTTT. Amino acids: CAISERTLGGGNTIYF.

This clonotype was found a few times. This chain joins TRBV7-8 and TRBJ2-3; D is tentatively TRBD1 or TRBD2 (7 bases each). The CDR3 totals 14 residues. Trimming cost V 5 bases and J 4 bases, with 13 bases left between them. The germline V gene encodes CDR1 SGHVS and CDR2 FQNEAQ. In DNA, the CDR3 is TGTGCCAGCAGCCAGGGGGGGGGCGCAGATACGCAGTATTTT. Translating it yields CASSQGGGADTQYF.

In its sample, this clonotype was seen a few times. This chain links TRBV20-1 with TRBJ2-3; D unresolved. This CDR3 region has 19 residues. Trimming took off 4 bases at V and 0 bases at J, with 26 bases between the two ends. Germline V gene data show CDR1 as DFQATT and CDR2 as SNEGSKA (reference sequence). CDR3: CSANGRIGPQISSTDTQYF. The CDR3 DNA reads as TGCAGTGCTAATGGTCGGATTGGGCCCCAAATATCTAGCACAGATACGCAGTATTTT.

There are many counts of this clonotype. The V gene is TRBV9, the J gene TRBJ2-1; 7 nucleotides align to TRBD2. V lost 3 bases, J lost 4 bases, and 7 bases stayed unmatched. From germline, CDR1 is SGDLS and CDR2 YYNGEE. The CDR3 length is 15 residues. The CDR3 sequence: CASSGNSGPYNEQFF. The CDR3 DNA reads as TGTGCCAGCAGCGGCAATAGCGGGCCATACAATGAGCAGTTCTTC.

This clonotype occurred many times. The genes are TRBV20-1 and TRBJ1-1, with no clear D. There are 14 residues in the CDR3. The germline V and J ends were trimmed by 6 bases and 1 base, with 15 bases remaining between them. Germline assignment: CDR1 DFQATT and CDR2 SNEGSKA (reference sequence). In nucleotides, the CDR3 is TGCAGTGCCCAAGGGCACCAGAAGAACACTGAAGCTTTCTTT. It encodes CSAQGHQKNTEAFF.

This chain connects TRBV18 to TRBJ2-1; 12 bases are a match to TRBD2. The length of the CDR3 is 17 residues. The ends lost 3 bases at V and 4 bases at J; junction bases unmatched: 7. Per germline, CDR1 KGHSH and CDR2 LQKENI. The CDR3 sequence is CASSPITTSGGYNEQFF. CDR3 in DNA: TGTGCCAGCTCACCGATCACGACTAGCGGGGGTTACAATGAGCAGTTCTTC.

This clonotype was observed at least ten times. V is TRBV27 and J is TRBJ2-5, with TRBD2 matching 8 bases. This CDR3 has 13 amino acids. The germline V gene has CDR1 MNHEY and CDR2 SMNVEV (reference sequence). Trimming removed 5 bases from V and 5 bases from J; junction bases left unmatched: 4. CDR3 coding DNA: TGTGCCAGCAGTCCGGGACTAGGGGAGACCCAGTACTTC. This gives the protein CASSPGLGETQYF.

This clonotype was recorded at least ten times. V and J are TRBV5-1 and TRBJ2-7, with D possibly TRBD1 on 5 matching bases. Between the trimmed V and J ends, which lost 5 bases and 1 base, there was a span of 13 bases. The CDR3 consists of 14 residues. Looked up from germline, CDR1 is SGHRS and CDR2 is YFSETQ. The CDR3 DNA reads TGCGCCAGCAGTTGGCAGGGCTATTCCTACGAGCAGTACTTC. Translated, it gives CASSWQGYSYEQYF.

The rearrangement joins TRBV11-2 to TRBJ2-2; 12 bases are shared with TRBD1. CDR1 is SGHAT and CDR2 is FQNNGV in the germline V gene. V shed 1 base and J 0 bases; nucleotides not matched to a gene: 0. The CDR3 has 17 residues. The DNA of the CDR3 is TGTGCCAGCAGCTTAGGGGACAGGGGGCCGAACACCGGGGAGCTGTTTTTT. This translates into CASSLGDRGPNTGELFF.

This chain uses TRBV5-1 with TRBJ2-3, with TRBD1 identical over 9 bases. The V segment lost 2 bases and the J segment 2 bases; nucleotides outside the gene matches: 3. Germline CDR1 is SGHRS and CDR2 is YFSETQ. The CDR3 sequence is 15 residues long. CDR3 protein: CASSLQGADTDTQYF. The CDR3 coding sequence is TGCGCCAGCAGCTTACAGGGGGCGGACACAGATACGCAGTATTTT.

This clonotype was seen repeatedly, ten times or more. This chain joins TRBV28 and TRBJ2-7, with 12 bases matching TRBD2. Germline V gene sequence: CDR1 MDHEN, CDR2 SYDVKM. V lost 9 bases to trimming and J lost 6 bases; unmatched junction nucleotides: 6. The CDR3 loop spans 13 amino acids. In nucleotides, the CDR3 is TGTGCCAGTTTGACTAGCGGGAGTAGCGAGCAGTACTTC. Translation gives CASLTSGSSEQYF.

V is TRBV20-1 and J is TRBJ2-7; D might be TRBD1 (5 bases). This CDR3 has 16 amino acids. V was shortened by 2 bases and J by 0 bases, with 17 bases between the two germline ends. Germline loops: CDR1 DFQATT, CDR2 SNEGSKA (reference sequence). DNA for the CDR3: TGCAGTGCTAGACCGACCCGCCAGGGTAGCTCCTACGAGCAGTACTTC. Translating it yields CSARPTRQGSSYEQYF.

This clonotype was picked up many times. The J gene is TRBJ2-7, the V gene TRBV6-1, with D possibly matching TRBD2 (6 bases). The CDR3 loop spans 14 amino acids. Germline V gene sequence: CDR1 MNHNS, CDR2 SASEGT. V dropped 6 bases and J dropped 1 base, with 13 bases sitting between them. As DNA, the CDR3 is TGTGCCAGCAGGTCTTGGAGGGTATCCTACGAGCAGTACTTC. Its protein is CASRSWRVSYEQYF.

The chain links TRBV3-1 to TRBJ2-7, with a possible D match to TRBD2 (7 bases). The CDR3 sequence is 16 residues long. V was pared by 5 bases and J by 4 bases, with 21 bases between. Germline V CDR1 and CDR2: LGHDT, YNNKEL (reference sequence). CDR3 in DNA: TGTGCCAGCAGCAGGGGGTTGGGCGGGAGAGGATACGAGCAGTACTTC. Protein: CASSRGLGGRGYEQYF.

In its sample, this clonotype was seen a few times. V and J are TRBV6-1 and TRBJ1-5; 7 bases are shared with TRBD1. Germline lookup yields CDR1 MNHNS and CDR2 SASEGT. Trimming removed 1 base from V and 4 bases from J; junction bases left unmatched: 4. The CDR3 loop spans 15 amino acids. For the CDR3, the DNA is TGTGCCAGCAGTGAAGGACAGGGACCGAATCAGCCCCAGCATTTT. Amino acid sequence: CASSEGQGPNQPQHF.

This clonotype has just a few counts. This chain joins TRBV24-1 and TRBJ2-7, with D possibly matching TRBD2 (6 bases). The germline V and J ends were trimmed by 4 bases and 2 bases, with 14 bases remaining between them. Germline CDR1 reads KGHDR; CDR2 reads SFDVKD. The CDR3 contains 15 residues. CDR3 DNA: TGTGCCACCAGTGACCCGGGACTGGGCACCTACGAGCAGTACTTC. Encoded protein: CATSDPGLGTYEQYF.

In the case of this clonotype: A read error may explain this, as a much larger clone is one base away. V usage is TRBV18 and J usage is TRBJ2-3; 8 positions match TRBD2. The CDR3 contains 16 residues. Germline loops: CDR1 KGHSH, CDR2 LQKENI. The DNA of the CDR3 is TGTGCCAGCTCACCGGCCGGGACTAGGGGCACAGATATGCAGTATTTT. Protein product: CASSPAGTRGTDMQYF.

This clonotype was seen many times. CDR3 nucleotides: TGTGCCTGGAGTGTACGAGGGGATCAGCCCCAGCATTTT. Protein: CAWSVRGDQPQHF. The chain carries TRBV30 and TRBJ1-5; tentative D call: TRBD1 (5 bases). Germline V gene data show CDR1 as GTSNPN and CDR2 as SVGIG (reference sequence). The CDR3 is made up of 13 amino acids. V gave up 0 bases and J gave up 5 bases, with 8 bases separating them.

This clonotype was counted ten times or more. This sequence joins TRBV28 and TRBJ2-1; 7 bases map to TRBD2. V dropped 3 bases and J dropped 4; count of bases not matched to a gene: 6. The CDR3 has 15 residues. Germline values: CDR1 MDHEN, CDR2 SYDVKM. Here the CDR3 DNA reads TGTGCCAGCAGTTTGGGAGGGTCCCTTTACAATGAGCAGTTCTTC. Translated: CASSLGGSLYNEQFF.

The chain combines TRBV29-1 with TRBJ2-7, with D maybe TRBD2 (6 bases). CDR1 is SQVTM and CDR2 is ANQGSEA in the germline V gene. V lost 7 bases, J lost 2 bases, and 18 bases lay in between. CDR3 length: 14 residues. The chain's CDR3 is CSAFSPGEAYEQYF. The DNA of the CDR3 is TGCAGCGCCTTTTCGCCGGGAGAGGCCTACGAGCAGTACTTC.

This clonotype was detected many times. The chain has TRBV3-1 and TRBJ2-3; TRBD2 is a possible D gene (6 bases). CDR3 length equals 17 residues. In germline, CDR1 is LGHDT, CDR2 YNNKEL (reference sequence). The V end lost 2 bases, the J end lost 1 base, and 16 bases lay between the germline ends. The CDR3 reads CASSQTGAPRGTDTQYF. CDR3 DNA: TGTGCCAGCAGCCAAACGGGAGCCCCCCGAGGCACAGATACGCAGTATTTT.

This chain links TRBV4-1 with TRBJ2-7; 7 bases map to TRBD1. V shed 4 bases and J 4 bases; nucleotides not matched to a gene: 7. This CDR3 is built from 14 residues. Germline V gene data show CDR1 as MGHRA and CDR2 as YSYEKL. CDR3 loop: CASSRFTGEYEQYF. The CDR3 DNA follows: TGCGCCAGCAGCCGATTCACAGGGGAATACGAGCAGTACTTC.

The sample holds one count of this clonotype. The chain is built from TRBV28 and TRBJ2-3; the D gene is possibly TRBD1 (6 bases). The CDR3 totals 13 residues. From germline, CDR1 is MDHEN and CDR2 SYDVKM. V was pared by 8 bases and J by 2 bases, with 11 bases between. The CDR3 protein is CASGRDNTDTQYF. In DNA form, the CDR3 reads TGTGCCAGCGGCCGGGACAACACAGATACGCAGTATTTT.

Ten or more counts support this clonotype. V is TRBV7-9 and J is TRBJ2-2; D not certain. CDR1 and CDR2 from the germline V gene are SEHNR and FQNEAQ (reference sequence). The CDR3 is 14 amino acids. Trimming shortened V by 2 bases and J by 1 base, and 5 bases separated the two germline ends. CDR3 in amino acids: CASSLKGNTGELFF. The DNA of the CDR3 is TGTGCCAGCAGCTTAAAGGGGAACACCGGGGAGCTGTTTTTT.